This passage covers 24 T cell receptor beta chains from one sample sequenced in a study of post-analysis software for immune sequencing data. Unique molecular identifiers were carried by the TCR beta cDNA libraries. TCRdb re-called the PCR reads with MiXCR, one entry per CDR3 protein. The sample carries approximately 730,000 distinct CDR3 sequences, 25% to 30% recorded once. No cognate antigen is known for these TCRs. General observations from the study: Roughly five TRBV segments appeared more often in patients than in controls, and TRBV5-6, TRBV5-1 and TRBV20-1 were among these.

Sequenced material: blood. The source of these receptors is a girl aged 10-17 years with multiple sclerosis.

This clonotype showed up just a few times. The chain joins TRBV7-2 to TRBJ2-1; 12 bases match TRBD2. Germline V gene lookup returns CDR1 SGHTA and CDR2 FQGNSA. Losses at the gene ends were 5 bases for V and 7 bases for J; bases not matched to a gene: 15. The CDR3 runs 18 residues. The CDR3 DNA is TGTGCCAGCAGCCTTAGAACAATACGACTAGCGGGAGTGAATGAGCAGTTCTTC. It codes for CASSLRTIRLAGVNEQFF.

The sample holds a few counts of this clonotype. The rearrangement links TRBV20-1 to TRBJ2-3; 8 bases are a match to TRBD1. The ends lost 3 bases at V and 2 bases at J; junction bases unmatched: 1. Germline CDR1 reads DFQATT; CDR2 reads SNEGSKA (reference sequence). This CDR3 comprises 13 residues. The CDR3 spells CSARDRVTDTQYF. DNA of the CDR3: TGCAGTGCTAGGGACAGGGTCACAGATACGCAGTATTTT.

The DNA of the CDR3 is TGTGCCAGCAGCCAAGCCTGGACAGGGACGGCTGGCTACACCTTC. It codes for CASSQAWTGTAGYTF. This chain connects TRBV7-2 to TRBJ1-2; TRBD1 matches at 8 bases. The CDR3 is 15 residues long. The germline V gene has CDR1 SGHTA and CDR2 FQGNSA. Trimming cost V 5 bases and J 7 bases; bases outside gene matches: 12.

The gene calls are TRBV12-3 or TRBV12-4 and TRBJ1-4, with 7 bases identical to TRBD1. J lost 8 bases, V lost 3 bases, and 6 bases had no gene match. This CDR3 is 14 amino acids long. As DNA, the CDR3 is TGTGCCAGCAGTTTCCGACAGGGTGACGAAAAACTGTTTTTT. This translates into CASSFRQGDEKLFF.

The chain's CDR3 is CSAGPVEGGRGTEAFF. The CDR3 DNA reads TGCAGTGCTGGACCCGTAGAAGGTGGCCGGGGCACTGAAGCTTTCTTT. The genes are TRBV20-1 and TRBJ1-1, with D uncertain. The CDR3 runs to 16 residues. CDR1 is DFQATT and CDR2 is SNEGSKA in the germline V gene (reference sequence). V gave up 5 bases and J gave up 4 bases, with 23 bases separating them.

This clonotype has just one count. The chain has TRBV24-1 and TRBJ1-5; 7 bases are a match to TRBD1. Trimming at V came to 4 bases and at J to 4 bases, leaving 15 bases not matched to a gene. CDR1 is KGHDR and CDR2 is SFDVKD in the germline V gene. This CDR3 comprises 18 residues. The CDR3 spells CATSDYRRTGKMNQPQHF. In DNA form, the CDR3 reads TGTGCCACCAGTGACTACAGAAGGACAGGAAAAATGAATCAGCCCCAGCATTTT.

The chain couples TRBV28 to TRBJ2-7; the match to TRBD2 covers 8 bases. The DNA end is a closer match to TRBJ2-5, so the J assignment may be wrong. The CDR3 length is 15 residues. The germline CDR1 and CDR2 sequences are MDHEN and SYDVKM. The CDR3 nucleotides are TGTGCCAGCCGATGGCGGGGGGCGAACCAAGAGACCCAGTACTTC. It specifies CASRWRGANQETQYF.

This clonotype was seen more than once but under ten times. The chain employs TRBV20-1 and TRBJ1-1; D possibly corresponds to TRBD1 (6 bases). Trimming took 5 bases from V and 0 from J, leaving 13 bases between them. CDR3 length: 14 residues. Germline V gene sequence: CDR1 DFQATT, CDR2 SNEGSKA (reference sequence). In DNA, the CDR3 is TGCAGTGCTTCGGGACACCTCATGAACACTGAAGCTTTCTTT. It codes for CSASGHLMNTEAFF.

The CDR3 loop reads CSARGQADTQYF. DNA of the CDR3: TGCAGTGCTAGGGGGCAGGCAGATACGCAGTATTTT. This chain links TRBV20-1 with TRBJ2-3; a weak D match, TRBD1 (5 bases). Looked up from germline, CDR1 is DFQATT and CDR2 is SNEGSKA (reference sequence). V was cut by 3 bases and J by 4 bases, with 8 bases left in between. The CDR3 consists of 12 residues.

V usage is TRBV6-1 and J usage is TRBJ2-1, with 7 nucleotides matching TRBD2. V was clipped by 6 bases and J by 5 bases; unmatched bases: 19. The CDR3 has 18 amino acids. The germline V gene has CDR1 MNHNS and CDR2 SASEGT. The CDR3 here is CASSQWEEGREPHNEQFF. The CDR3 nucleotides are TGTGCCAGCAGCCAGTGGGAGGAGGGGCGGGAGCCCCACAATGAGCAGTTCTTC.

The chain has TRBV6-6 and TRBJ2-1; TRBD2 matches 15 bases. The germline V gene encodes CDR1 MNHNY and CDR2 SVGAGI (reference sequence). The V gene end was trimmed by 6 bases and the J gene end by 7 bases; junction bases not matched to a gene: 4. The CDR3 runs 15 residues. The CDR3 protein is CASRGGLAGGNEQFF. As DNA, the CDR3 is TGTGCCAGCAGAGGGGGACTAGCGGGAGGAAATGAGCAGTTCTTC.

This clonotype appeared a few times. The J gene is TRBJ2-7, the V gene TRBV4-3; possibly TRBD1 for D (6 bases). Germline CDR1 and CDR2: LGHNA and YSLEER. There are 18 residues in the CDR3. V dropped 1 base and J dropped 0 bases, with 19 bases sitting between them. In DNA form, the CDR3 reads TGCGCCAGCAGCCAAGGTTATGAATGGGGGCAGAGCTCCTACGAGCAGTACTTC. Its translation: CASSQGYEWGQSSYEQYF.

This rearrangement joins TRBV2 to TRBJ1-5, with D perhaps matching TRBD1 (5 bases). CDR1 is SNHLY, CDR2 FYNNEI, per germline. The CDR3 sequence is 14 residues long. V lost 3 bases and J 3 bases, leaving 9 bases between the germline ends. CDR3 sequence reads: CASSEGGINQPQHF. For the CDR3, the DNA is TGTGCCAGCAGTGAGGGGGGAATCAATCAGCCCCAGCATTTT.

The chain uses TRBV29-1 and TRBJ1-1; D may be TRBD1 (6 bases). The CDR3 runs to 13 residues. The germline V gene has CDR1 SQVTM and CDR2 ANQGSEA. The ends were cut back, 0 bases at V and 1 base at J, with 6 bases in the middle. As DNA, the CDR3 is TGCAGCGTTGAAGACAGGGGGAACACTGAAGCTTTCTTT. This translates into CSVEDRGNTEAFF.

This clonotype was counted between two and nine times. The chain has TRBV7-2 and TRBJ1-2; no definite D call. Trimming left V 2 bases short and J 2 bases short, with 15 bases between. Per the germline V gene, CDR1 is SGHTA and CDR2 is FQGNSA. The CDR3 contains 16 residues. The DNA of the CDR3 is TGTGCCAGCAGCTTACGCCCCGGTGGAGGAAACTATGGCTACACCTTC. Its protein product is CASSLRPGGGNYGYTF.

The J gene is TRBJ2-4, the V gene TRBV14; D may match TRBD1 or TRBD2 (7 bases each). Germline values: CDR1 SGHDN, CDR2 FVKESK. Trimming left V 5 bases short and J 9 bases short, with 20 bases between. This CDR3 is 15 amino acids long. The CDR3, as DNA: TGTGCCAGCAGCTCGTCCAGGGGGGGCTTTGCCATTCAGTACTTC. Its protein is CASSSSRGGFAIQYF. Full variable domain (missing parts from reference TRBV14 and TRBJ2-4): EAGVTQFPSHSVIEKGQTVTLRCDPISGHDNLYWYRRVMGKEIKFLLHFVKESKQDESGMPNNRFLAERTGGTYSTLKVQPAELEDSGVYFCASSSSRGGFAIQYFGAGTRLSVL.

In this sample, this clonotype turned up a few times. The chain joins TRBV4-3 to TRBJ1-5; 7 positions match TRBD1. Per germline, CDR1 LGHNA and CDR2 YSLEER. The length of the CDR3 is 13 residues. The ends lost 1 base at V and 8 bases at J; junction bases unmatched: 2. CDR3 sequence: CASSQVQGKPQHF. In nucleotides, the CDR3 is TGCGCCAGCAGCCAAGTACAGGGGAAGCCCCAGCATTTT.

On this clonotype itself: An end of the junction does not agree with germline; a read error may underlie this. The rearrangement links TRBV12-3 or TRBV12-4 to TRBJ1-4; D remains unclear. This CDR3 contains 13 residues. The chain's CDR3 is CACSFQLNEKLFF. The CDR3 coding sequence is TGTGCCTGCAGTTTCCAGTTAAATGAAAAACTGTTTTTT.

The V and J genes are TRBV19 and TRBJ2-1, with TRBD1 matching over 10 bases. J lost 3 bases, V lost 6 bases, and 2 bases had no gene match. The CDR3 consists of 14 residues. Germline CDR1 and CDR2: LNHDA and SQIVND (reference sequence). The DNA for the CDR3 is TGTGCCAGTAGGACAGGGGGCTTCTACAATGAGCAGTTCTTC. It translates to CASRTGGFYNEQFF.

This clonotype was picked up a small number of times. The chain has TRBV6-5 and TRBJ2-3; either TRBD1 or TRBD2 may fit D (5 bases each). Germline loops: CDR1 MNHEY, CDR2 SVGAGI. This CDR3 has 15 residues. The V end was cut by 0 bases, the J end by 6 bases, with 13 bases between. CDR3 nucleotide sequence: TGTGCCAGCAGTTACTCCTGGGCCCGGGGCGATACGCAGTATTTT. Translated, it gives CASSYSWARGDTQYF.

This chain connects TRBV28 to TRBJ2-7; D gene uncertain. The CDR3 runs 12 residues. V lost 3 bases to trimming and J lost 6 bases, with 9 bases between them. The germline V gene has CDR1 MDHEN and CDR2 SYDVKM. The CDR3 region is CASSLSFTEQYF. The CDR3 region has the DNA TGTGCCAGCAGTTTGTCGTTCACCGAGCAGTACTTC.

The gene calls are TRBV7-9 and TRBJ1-5, with D possibly being TRBD1 (5 bases). Germline CDR1 SEHNR, CDR2 FQNEAQ (reference sequence). The CDR3 has 13 amino acids. Trimming left V 8 bases short and J 4 bases short, with 12 bases between. The CDR3 here is CASSVQANQPQHF. The CDR3 DNA follows: TGTGCCAGCTCCGTACAGGCTAATCAGCCCCAGCATTTT.

This clonotype was counted many times. The rearrangement joins TRBV20-1 to TRBJ2-1; D not certain. Germline V gene sequence: CDR1 DFQATT, CDR2 SNEGSKA (reference sequence). This CDR3 has 11 residues. With 3 bases removed from V and 7 bases from J, the gap between germline ends came to 7 bases. Written as DNA, the CDR3 is TGCAGTGCTAGTATTGTTAATGAGCAGTTCTTC. It encodes CSASIVNEQFF.

The DNA for the CDR3 is TGTGCCAGCATCGTGTTGGGCAGGAGGAACACTGAAGCTTTCTTT. Protein sequence: CASIVLGRRNTEAFF. The rearrangement joins TRBV7-9 to TRBJ1-1; no clear D. Trimming took off 7 bases at V and 1 base at J, with 16 bases between the two ends. Germline loops: CDR1 SEHNR, CDR2 FQNEAQ (reference sequence). CDR3 length: 15 residues.